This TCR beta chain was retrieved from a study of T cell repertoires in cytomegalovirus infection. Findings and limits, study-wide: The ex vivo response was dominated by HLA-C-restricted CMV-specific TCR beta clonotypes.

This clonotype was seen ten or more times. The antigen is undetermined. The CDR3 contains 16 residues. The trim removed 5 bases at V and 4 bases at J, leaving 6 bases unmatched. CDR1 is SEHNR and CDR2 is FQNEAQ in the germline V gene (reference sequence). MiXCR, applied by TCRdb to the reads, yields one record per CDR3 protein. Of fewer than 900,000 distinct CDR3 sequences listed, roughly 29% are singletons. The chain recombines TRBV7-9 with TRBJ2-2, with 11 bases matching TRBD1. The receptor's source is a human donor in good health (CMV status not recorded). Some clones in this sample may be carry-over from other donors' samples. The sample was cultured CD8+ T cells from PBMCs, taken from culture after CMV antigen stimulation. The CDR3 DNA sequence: TGTGCCAGCAGCCGCTATGGACAGGGGGCCACCGGGGAGCTGTTTTTT. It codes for CASSRYGQGATGELFF. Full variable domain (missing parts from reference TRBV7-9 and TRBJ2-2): DTGVSQNPRHKITKRGQNVTFRCDPISEHNRLYWYRQTLGQGPEFLTYFQNEAQLEKSRLLSDRFSAERPKGSFSTLEIQRTEQGDSAMYLCASSRYGQGATGELFFGEGSRLTVL.